This passage covers 12 T cell receptor beta chains from one sample sequenced in a study of blood T cells in healthy people across ages. Alongside a J-beta primer mix, a sample-barcoded 5' primer served in a second PCR lasting roughly 7 to 11 cycles. TCRdb recomputed calls from the 5' RACE reads with MiXCR, one row per CDR3 protein. This table holds roughly 730,000 distinct CDR3 sequences, 56% found once. The specimen was blood. The receptors were gathered from a man aged 35 to 55 in good health.

The chain recombines TRBV12-3 or TRBV12-4 with TRBJ1-1, with no clear D. CDR3 size: 12 residues. The V end lost 7 bases, the J end lost 0 bases, and 6 bases lay between the germline ends. This CDR3 reads CASKDVNTEAFF. Here the CDR3 DNA reads TGTGCCAGCAAAGATGTGAACACTGAAGCTTTCTTT.

The chain employs TRBV12-3 or TRBV12-4 and TRBJ1-2; possibly TRBD1 for D (5 bases). Trimming removed 3 bases from V and 0 bases from J, with 11 bases in between. CDR3 length: 15 amino acids. As DNA, the CDR3 is TGTGCCAGCAGTTTTGGGGCAGCTTCTAACTATGGCTACACCTTC. It is translated as CASSFGAASNYGYTF.

In its sample, this clonotype was seen a few times. This sequence joins TRBV28 and TRBJ1-5, with D hard to call. The CDR3 length is 13 residues. From germline, CDR1 is MDHEN and CDR2 SYDVKM. V was pared by 7 bases and J by 2 bases, with 9 bases between. CDR3 in amino acids: CASKAGGNQPQHF. CDR3 DNA: TGTGCCAGCAAAGCGGGCGGCAATCAGCCCCAGCATTTT.

The chain links TRBV28 to TRBJ2-6; possible D gene TRBD2, 5 bases. Trimming shortened V by 6 bases and J by 4 bases, and 13 bases separated the two germline ends. CDR1 MDHEN and CDR2 SYDVKM come from the germline V gene. The CDR3 is 15 amino acids. The CDR3 nucleotides read TGTGCCAGCAGCCGAGTGGTAGCGGGGGCCAACGTCCTGACTTTC. This translates into CASSRVVAGANVLTF.

J is TRBJ1-2 and V is TRBV27, with 7 bases aligning to TRBD1. The J segment lost 3 bases and the V segment lost 5 bases, leaving 6 bases of the junction unmatched. Germline CDR1 and CDR2: MNHEY and SMNVEV (reference sequence). The CDR3 loop spans 14 amino acids. The CDR3 nucleotides are TGTGCCAGCAGTGCAAGACAGGGTTACTATGGCTACACCTTC. Its protein product is CASSARQGYYGYTF.

V usage is TRBV6-5 and J usage is TRBJ1-5; D possibly corresponds to TRBD1 (5 bases). V was clipped by 5 bases and J by 1 base, with 12 bases between them. Germline V gives CDR1 MNHEY, CDR2 SVGAGI. The CDR3 length is 15 residues. The CDR3 sequence: CASSPFKGSNQPQHF. The CDR3 DNA reads as TGTGCCAGCAGTCCCTTTAAGGGGAGCAATCAGCCCCAGCATTTT.

This clonotype was seen a handful of times. This sequence joins TRBV29-1 and TRBJ2-1; perhaps TRBD2 as D (6 bases). The germline gives CDR1 SQVTM, CDR2 ANQGSEA. Trimming stripped 7 bases from V and 1 base from J, with 11 bases between. CDR3 size: 13 residues. The CDR3 bases are TGCAGCGGAGGACTAACATCCTACAATGAGCAGTTCTTC. Protein product: CSGGLTSYNEQFF.

This clonotype showed up just a few times. V and J are TRBV29-1 and TRBJ2-1; D is uncertain. Between the trimmed V and J ends, which lost 2 bases and 9 bases, there was a span of 14 bases. The CDR3 is 13 amino acids. Germline V lookup: CDR1 SQVTM, CDR2 ANQGSEA. The CDR3 nucleotides read TGCAGCGTTGAAAGGCTGGGTACGGGTGAGCAGTTCTTC. It encodes CSVERLGTGEQFF.

V is TRBV12-3 or TRBV12-4 and J is TRBJ1-1, with D perhaps matching TRBD1 (5 bases). Trimming pared 5 bases from V and 4 bases from J, leaving 20 bases between. CDR3 length: 16 residues. CDR3 DNA: TGTGCCAGCAGTCTCGAATCTGGGGACGGGAGCACTGAAGCTTTCTTT. It encodes CASSLESGDGSTEAFF.

The genes are TRBV12-3 or TRBV12-4 and TRBJ2-7; D call uncertain. The germline V and J ends were trimmed by 10 bases and 2 bases, with 18 bases remaining between them. The CDR3 loop spans 14 amino acids. Here the CDR3 reads CAISPTFSPYEQYF. DNA of the CDR3: TGTGCCATCTCCCCCACTTTTAGCCCCTACGAGCAGTACTTC.

This clonotype was counted only a few times. This rearrangement joins TRBV7-9 to TRBJ2-3; D ambiguous. Germline V gene lookup returns CDR1 SEHNR and CDR2 FQNEAQ (reference sequence). The CDR3 is made up of 14 amino acids. V was pared by 2 bases and J by 5 bases, with 11 bases between. For the CDR3, the DNA is TGTGCCAGCAGCTTATTAGTACGACGAGATACGCAGTATTTT. Translation gives CASSLLVRRDTQYF.

This clonotype was seen a single time. V usage is TRBV3-1 and J usage is TRBJ2-1; TRBD2 is a possible D gene (5 bases). CDR3 length: 13 residues. Germline V gene data show CDR1 as LGHDT and CDR2 as YNNKEL (reference sequence). V was pared by 5 bases and J by 6 bases, with 11 bases between. The CDR3, as DNA: TGTGCCAGCAGCAGCCGGGGATTCAATGAGCAGTTCTTC. The encoded protein is CASSSRGFNEQFF.